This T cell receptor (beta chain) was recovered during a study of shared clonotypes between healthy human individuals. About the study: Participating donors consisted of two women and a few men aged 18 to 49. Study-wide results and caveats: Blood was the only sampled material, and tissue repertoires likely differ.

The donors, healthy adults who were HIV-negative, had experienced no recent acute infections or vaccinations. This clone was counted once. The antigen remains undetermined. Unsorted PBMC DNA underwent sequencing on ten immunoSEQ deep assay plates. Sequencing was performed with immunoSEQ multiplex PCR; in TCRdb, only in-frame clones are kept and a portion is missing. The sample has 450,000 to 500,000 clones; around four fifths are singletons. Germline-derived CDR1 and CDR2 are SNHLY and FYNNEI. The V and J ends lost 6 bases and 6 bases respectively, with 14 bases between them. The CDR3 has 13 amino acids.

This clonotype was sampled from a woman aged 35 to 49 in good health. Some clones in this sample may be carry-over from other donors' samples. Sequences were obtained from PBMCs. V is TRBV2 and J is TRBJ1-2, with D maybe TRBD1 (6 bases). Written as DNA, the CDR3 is TGTGCCAGCAGCCCTACAGGGTTGGATGGCTACACCTTC. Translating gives CASSPTGLDGYTF.